Following are 23 T cell receptor beta chains from one sample sequenced in a study of neurological immune-mediated disorders. Time point: longitudinal time-point 1 (baseline). TCRdb passed the 5' RACE reads through MiXCR, listing each CDR3 protein once. This sample yields about 49,000 distinct CDR3 sequences, of which about a tenth are seen a single time; 1.5% to 2% belongs to the top ten. The specimen sequenced was PBMCs. Source of these receptors: a woman in her 40s in good health.

This clonotype was seen repeatedly, ten times or more. The chain recombines TRBV3-1 with TRBJ2-7; 7 nucleotides align to TRBD2. V shed 4 bases, J shed 12 bases, and the junction held 6 bases outside the gene matches. The CDR3 has 11 amino acids. CDR1 and CDR2 from the germline V gene are LGHDT and YNNKEL (reference sequence). CDR3 bases: TGTGCCAGCAGCCCGGGGAGGGTACGGTACTTC. This encodes CASSPGRVRYF.

This clonotype was detected ten times or more. The chain joins TRBV5-1 to TRBJ1-1; D may be TRBD1 (6 bases). This CDR3 contains 15 residues. Germline V gives CDR1 SGHRS, CDR2 YFSETQ. Trimming took 4 bases from V and 0 from J, leaving 13 bases between them. CDR3 in amino acids: CASSLTTGLNTEAFF. As DNA, the CDR3 is TGCGCCAGCAGCCTTACGACAGGCTTGAACACTGAAGCTTTCTTT.

At least ten counts were recorded for this clonotype. V is TRBV15 and J is TRBJ2-7; D is possibly TRBD1 (5 bases). Germline values: CDR1 LNHNV, CDR2 YYDKDF (reference sequence). The V end lost 1 base, the J end lost 2 bases, and 15 bases lay between the germline ends. CDR3 length: 16 amino acids. CDR3 sequence reads: CATSRGLFGAAYEQYF. The CDR3 bases are TGTGCCACCAGCAGAGGACTTTTTGGGGCCGCCTACGAGCAGTACTTC.

This clonotype was counted a few times. The chain has TRBV6-1 and TRBJ1-1; D not resolved. CDR1 and CDR2 from the germline V gene are MNHNS and SASEGT. The CDR3 consists of 12 residues. Trimming cost V 10 bases and J 3 bases, with 12 bases left between them. The CDR3 region has the DNA TGTGCCACCCCGGGGTTATACACTGAAGCTTTCTTT. Translated, it gives CATPGLYTEAFF.

This clonotype was recorded at least ten times. The chain employs TRBV5-5 and TRBJ2-3; D is undetermined. Trimming pared 2 bases from V and 1 base from J, leaving 2 bases between. This CDR3 spans 12 amino acids. Germline V gene sequence: CDR1 SGHKS, CDR2 YYEKEE (reference sequence). CDR3 region: CASSFGTDTQYF. The CDR3 region has the DNA TGTGCCAGCAGCTTCGGCACAGATACGCAGTATTTT.

This clonotype was seen many times. In nucleotides, the CDR3 is TGTGCCAGCAGCACGACAGGGGGTACCTACGTCCTGACTTTC. Translated: CASSTTGGTYVLTF. V and J are TRBV9 and TRBJ2-6, with 9 positions matching TRBD1. V lost 4 bases and J lost 11; bases outside the gene matches: 7. Germline lookup yields CDR1 SGDLS and CDR2 YYNGEE. The CDR3 sequence is 14 residues long.

With respect to this clonotype: A junction boundary mismatches the germline segment, possibly from a read error. The V call is TRBV6-5, the J call TRBJ2-7, with 8 bases matching TRBD1. CDR1 is MNHEY and CDR2 is SVGAGI in the germline V gene. The CDR3 totals 11 residues. DNA for the CDR3: TGTGCCATCAGATCAGGGGGCGAGCAGTACTTT. Translated, it gives CAIRSGGEQYF.

This clonotype was observed at least ten times. The V gene is TRBV5-1, the J gene TRBJ2-3; the match to TRBD2 covers 7 bases. Germline V gene lookup returns CDR1 SGHRS and CDR2 YFSETQ. V shed 2 bases, J shed 5 bases, and the junction held 8 bases outside the gene matches. The CDR3 length is 15 residues. CDR3 amino acids: CASSFLAGVRDTQYF. CDR3 nucleotide sequence: TGCGCCAGCAGCTTCTTGGCGGGAGTGCGAGATACGCAGTATTTT. Together with reference TRBV5-1 and TRBJ2-3, the CDR3 gives the full variable domain: KAGVTQTPRYLIKTRGQQVTLSCSPISGHRSVSWYQQTPGQGLQFLFEYFSETQRNKGNFPGRFSGRQFSNSRSEMNVSTLELGDSALYLCASSFLAGVRDTQYFGPGTRLTVL.

This clonotype was counted at least ten times. The chain joins TRBV5-1 to TRBJ2-1; D is uncertain. The CDR3 contains 14 residues. CDR1 and CDR2 (germline): SGHRS, YFSETQ. The V gene lost 0 bases and the J gene lost 3 bases, with 7 bases spanning the gap. The CDR3 here is CASSLDAFYNEQFF. The CDR3 bases are TGCGCCAGCAGCTTGGATGCTTTCTACAATGAGCAGTTCTTC.

This clonotype was picked up many times. Here the CDR3 DNA reads TGCAGTGCTGGCAAACGTACTTTCTCCTACAATGAGCAGTTCTTC. It specifies CSAGKRTFSYNEQFF. The V gene is TRBV20-1, the J gene TRBJ2-1; D is undetermined. With 5 bases removed from V and 0 bases from J, the gap between germline ends came to 14 bases. The CDR3 runs to 15 residues. Per germline, CDR1 DFQATT and CDR2 SNEGSKA (reference sequence).

This clonotype was recorded many times. The chain uses TRBV20-1 and TRBJ2-4; 7 positions match TRBD1. Trimming took 1 base from V and 0 from J; bases not matched to a gene: 12. Looked up from germline, CDR1 is DFQATT and CDR2 is SNEGSKA (reference sequence). This CDR3 spans 18 amino acids. CDR3 residues: CSARGGSGTARAKNIQYF. CDR3 DNA: TGCAGTGCTAGAGGTGGATCCGGGACAGCTCGAGCCAAAAACATTCAGTACTTC.

This clonotype was counted many times. The chain carries TRBV7-2 and TRBJ1-1; no definite D call. Germline CDR1 and CDR2: SGHTA and FQGNSA. The CDR3 spans 14 residues. V lost 6 bases to trimming and J lost 1 base, with 12 bases between them. The CDR3 region has the DNA TGTGCCAGCAGGATACAGATGCCGAACACTGAAGCTTTCTTT. It codes for CASRIQMPNTEAFF. The full variable domain, completed using reference TRBV7-2 and TRBJ1-1, is GAGVSQSPSNKVTEKGKDVELRCDPISGHTALYWYRQSLGQGLEFLIYFQGNSAPDKSGLPSDRFSAERTGGSVSTLTIQRTQQEDSAVYLCASRIQMPNTEAFFGQGTRLTVV.

This clonotype has a count of ten or more. V usage is TRBV20-1 and J usage is TRBJ2-4, with 8 bases matching TRBD2. Germline V gene data show CDR1 as DFQATT and CDR2 as SNEGSKA (reference sequence). V shed 4 bases and J 2 bases; nucleotides not matched to a gene: 10. The CDR3 runs to 16 residues. The DNA of the CDR3 is TGCAGTGCTAACAGAGGACGGGGGGGCACCAAAAACATTCAGTACTTC. Protein sequence: CSANRGRGGTKNIQYF.

This clonotype was seen ten or more times. This rearrangement joins TRBV27 to TRBJ1-1, with TRBD1 identical over 7 bases. The CDR3 is 17 amino acids. V was pared by 6 bases and J by 0 bases, with 13 bases of the junction left unmatched. The germline CDR1 and CDR2 sequences are MNHEY and SMNVEV (reference sequence). CDR3 loop: CASSSLRTGKMNTEAFF. In DNA, the CDR3 is TGTGCCAGCAGCTCCCTACGGACAGGAAAAATGAACACTGAAGCTTTCTTT.

This clonotype was seen repeatedly, ten times or more. This chain links TRBV20-1 with TRBJ1-1, with D uncertain. Per the germline V gene, CDR1 is DFQATT and CDR2 is SNEGSKA (reference sequence). The CDR3 contains 12 residues. V was trimmed by 4 bases and J by 0 bases, leaving 6 bases between them. CDR3 coding DNA: TGCAGTGCTACAGACTTGAACACTGAAGCTTTCTTT. It yields the protein CSATDLNTEAFF.

This clonotype occurred many times. This chain uses TRBV3-1 with TRBJ1-4, with D perhaps matching TRBD1 (6 bases). CDR1 and CDR2 from the germline V gene are LGHDT and YNNKEL (reference sequence). The CDR3 spans 16 residues. V was clipped by 0 bases and J by 7 bases, with 15 bases between them. CDR3 sequence reads: CASSQEGVQGPEKLFF. CDR3 sequence (DNA): TGTGCCAGCAGCCAAGAAGGGGTACAGGGTCCTGAAAAACTGTTTTTT.

On this clonotype itself: The junction does not match germline at one end; this may be a read error. The V call is TRBV12-3 or TRBV12-4, the J call TRBJ1-2; TRBD1 matches at 7 bases. The CDR3 has 15 amino acids. CDR3 sequence: CANSFYGGGSYGYTF. CDR3 in DNA: TGTGCCAACAGTTTTTACGGAGGGGGCTCATATGGCTACACCTTC.

This clonotype was picked up many times. This rearrangement joins TRBV5-6 to TRBJ1-2; D gene unclear. Germline V gives CDR1 SGHDT, CDR2 YYEEEE. The CDR3 length is 14 residues. The ends were cut back, 4 bases at V and 6 bases at J, with 16 bases in the middle. The CDR3 reads CASSPFRKEDGYTF. CDR3 sequence (DNA): TGTGCCAGCAGCCCTTTTCGGAAGGAGGATGGCTACACCTTC.

This clonotype showed up many times. The rearrangement uses TRBV5-5 and TRBJ1-2; 9 bases are shared with TRBD1. The ends lost 2 bases at V and 2 bases at J; junction bases unmatched: 1. Germline loops: CDR1 SGHKS, CDR2 YYEKEE (reference sequence). The CDR3 totals 14 residues. The chain's CDR3 is CASSFGQGNYGYTF. Here the CDR3 DNA reads TGTGCCAGCAGCTTTGGACAGGGGAACTATGGCTACACCTTC.

The CDR3 reads CASSTRQGSYGYTF. The CDR3 DNA is TGTGCCAGCAGTACCCGACAGGGGAGCTATGGCTACACCTTC. The chain joins TRBV6-5 to TRBJ1-2; 8 bases map to TRBD1. The CDR3 totals 14 residues. V was pared by 5 bases and J by 4 bases, with 6 bases of the junction left unmatched. Germline V lookup: CDR1 MNHEY, CDR2 SVGAGI.

The rearrangement joins TRBV20-1 to TRBJ2-1; TRBD2 matches at 10 bases. Germline V lookup: CDR1 DFQATT, CDR2 SNEGSKA (reference sequence). V dropped 3 bases and J dropped 3; count of bases not matched to a gene: 5. The CDR3 contains 15 residues. The DNA for the CDR3 is TGCAGTGCTAGGAAACTAGCGGGGAGCTACAATGAGCAGTTCTTC. It codes for CSARKLAGSYNEQFF.

This clonotype was counted at least ten times. This chain links TRBV5-1 with TRBJ2-2; 8 bases align to TRBD1. The CDR3 has 14 amino acids. Losses at the gene ends were 4 bases for V and 4 bases for J; bases not matched to a gene: 3. The germline CDR1 and CDR2 sequences are SGHRS and YFSETQ. The CDR3 spells CASSPDRGTGELFF. In nucleotides, the CDR3 is TGCGCCAGCAGCCCCGACAGGGGCACCGGGGAGCTGTTTTTT.

In this sample, this clonotype turned up many times. This chain uses TRBV5-1 with TRBJ2-1, with 9 positions matching TRBD1. The CDR3 loop spans 15 amino acids. The V gene end was trimmed by 3 bases and the J gene end by 0 bases; junction bases not matched to a gene: 1. Germline V gene sequence: CDR1 SGHRS, CDR2 YFSETQ. The CDR3 sequence: CASSSGQGSYNEQFF. CDR3 bases: TGCGCCAGCAGCTCGGGACAGGGCTCCTACAATGAGCAGTTCTTC.